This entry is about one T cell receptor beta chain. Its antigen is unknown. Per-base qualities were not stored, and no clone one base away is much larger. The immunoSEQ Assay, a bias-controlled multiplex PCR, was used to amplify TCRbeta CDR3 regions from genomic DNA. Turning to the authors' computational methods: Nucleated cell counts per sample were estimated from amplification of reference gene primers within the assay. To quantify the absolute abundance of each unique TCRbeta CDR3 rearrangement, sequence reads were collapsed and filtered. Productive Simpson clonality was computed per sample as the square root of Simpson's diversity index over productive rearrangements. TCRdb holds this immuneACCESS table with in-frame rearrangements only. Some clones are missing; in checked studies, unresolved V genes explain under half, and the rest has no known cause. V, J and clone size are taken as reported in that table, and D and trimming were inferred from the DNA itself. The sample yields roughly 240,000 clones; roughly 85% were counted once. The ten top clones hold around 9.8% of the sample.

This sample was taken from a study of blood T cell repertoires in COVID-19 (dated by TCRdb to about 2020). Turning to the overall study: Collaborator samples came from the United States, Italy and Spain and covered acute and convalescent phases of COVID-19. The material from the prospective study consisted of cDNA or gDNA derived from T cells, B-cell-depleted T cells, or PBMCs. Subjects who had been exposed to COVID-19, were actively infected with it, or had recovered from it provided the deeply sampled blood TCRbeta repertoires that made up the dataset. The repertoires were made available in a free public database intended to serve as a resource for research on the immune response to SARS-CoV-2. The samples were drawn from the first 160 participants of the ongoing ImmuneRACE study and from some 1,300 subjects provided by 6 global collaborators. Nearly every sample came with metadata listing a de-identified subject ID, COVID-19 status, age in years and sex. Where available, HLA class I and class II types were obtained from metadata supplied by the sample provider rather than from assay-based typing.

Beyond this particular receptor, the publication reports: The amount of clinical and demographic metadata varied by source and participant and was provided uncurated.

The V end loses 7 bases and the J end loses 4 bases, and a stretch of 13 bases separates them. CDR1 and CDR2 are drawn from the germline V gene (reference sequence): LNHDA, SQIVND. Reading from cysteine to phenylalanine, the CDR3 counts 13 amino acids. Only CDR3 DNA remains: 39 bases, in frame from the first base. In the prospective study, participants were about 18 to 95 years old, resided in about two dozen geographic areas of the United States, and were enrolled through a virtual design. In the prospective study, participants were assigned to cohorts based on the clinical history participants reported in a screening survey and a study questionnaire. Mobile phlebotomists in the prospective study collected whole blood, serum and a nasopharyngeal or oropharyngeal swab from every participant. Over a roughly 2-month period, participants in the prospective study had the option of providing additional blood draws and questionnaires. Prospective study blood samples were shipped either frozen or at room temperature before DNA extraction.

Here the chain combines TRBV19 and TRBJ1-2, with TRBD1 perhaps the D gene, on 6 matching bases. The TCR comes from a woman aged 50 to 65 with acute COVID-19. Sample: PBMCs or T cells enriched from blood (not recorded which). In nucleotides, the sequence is TGTGCCAGTACCCGAGGGGGGGGCTATGGCTACACCTTC. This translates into CASTRGGGYGYTF.